This TCR beta chain was retrieved from a study of tumor and adjacent non-tumor tissue in lung cancer. The library came from three nested PCR rounds adapted from ARM-PCR protocols. TCRdb called the multiplex PCR reads again in MiXCR, with one record for every CDR3 protein. The sample consists of 76,000 or so distinct CDR3 sequences, under 70% of them appearing once. This sample's RNA came from whole unsorted tissue. Sequencing input: lung tumor tissue. The TCR was taken from a woman between 65 and 79 years old with non-small cell lung cancer.

The CDR3 loop is CASSKEKGQNNSPLHF. As DNA, the CDR3 is TGTGCCAGCAGCAAAGAGAAGGGACAGAATAATTCACCCCTCCACTTT. The genes are TRBV21-1 and TRBJ1-6; TRBD1, as called in the table, went unchecked against the DNA. TRBV21-1 has pseudogene status. The CDR3 totals 16 residues.